The sequence of this TCR beta chain was determined in a study of STAT5B mutations in CD4+ large granular lymphocyte leukemia. Germline V gene lookup returns CDR1 MGHRA and CDR2 YSYEKL. V was pared by 1 base and J by 2 bases, with 2 bases of the junction left unmatched. CDR3 length: 15 amino acids. Study results and limitations: Top patient clones used TRBV06 genes more often: 8/27 versus 2/35 in controls. Patient CD4-sorted repertoires looked more clonal than healthy CD4+ repertoires, even without putative leukemic clones.

Controls came from buffy coats of healthy blood donors. As regards this clone: What it recognizes is unknown.

This was a survey-level run. Profiled with immunoSEQ multiplex PCR; TCRdb holds only in-frame clones, not every one. The sample holds tens of thousands of clones; roughly 80% are singletons and the top ten take roughly 0.3%. The sequenced sample consisted of CD4+ T cells from blood buffy coats. The chain is built from TRBV4-1 and TRBJ2-7, with 10 positions matching TRBD1. The source of this sequence is a human donor in good health. The CDR3 nucleotides read TGCGCCAGCAGCCAAGCCGGGACAGGGGCCTACGAGCAGTACTTC. It is translated as CASSQAGTGAYEQYF.